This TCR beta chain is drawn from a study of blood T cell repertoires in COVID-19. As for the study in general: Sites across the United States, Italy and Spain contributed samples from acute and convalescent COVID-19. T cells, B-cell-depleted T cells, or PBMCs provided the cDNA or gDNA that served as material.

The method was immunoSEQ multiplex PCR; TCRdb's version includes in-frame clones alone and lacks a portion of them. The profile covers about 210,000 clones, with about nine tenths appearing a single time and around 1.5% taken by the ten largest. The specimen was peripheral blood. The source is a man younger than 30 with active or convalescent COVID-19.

Here the CDR3 DNA reads TGCGCCAGCAGCTGGAGACCAATGGGACTAGCGGGGGGAAACAATGAGCAGTTCTTC. This codes for CASSWRPMGLAGGNNEQFF. The V and J genes are TRBV5-1 and TRBJ2-1; 15 nucleotides align to TRBD2. Germline-derived CDR1 and CDR2 are SGHRS and YFSETQ. Trimming removed 3 bases from V and 5 bases from J; junction bases left unmatched: 12. The CDR3 length is 19 residues.